One and the same sample provided the 21 T cell receptor gamma chains below, sequenced in a study of γδ T cells in repeated Plasmodium falciparum infection. Vgamma9/Vdelta2+ and Vdelta2-negative gammadelta T cells were flow-sorted from PBMC for bulk sequencing. TCRdb re-analyzed the multiplex PCR reads via CATT. The table has some 32,000 gamma-chain clones, 1.4% seen once. The source material was gamma-delta T cells from blood. These receptor sequences come from a pool of human donors (malaria-infected and uninfected, not separated).

This clone occurred many times. A far larger clone is just one base off, so this is likely a read error. The V call is TRGV9, the J call TRGJ1 or TRGJ2. This CDR3 is 11 amino acids long. Germline-derived CDR1 and CDR2 are GITISATS and ISYDGTV (reference sequence). V gave up 4 bases and J gave up 10 bases; unmatched junction bases: 7. The CDR3 is CALWDASKKLF. The CDR3, as DNA: TGTGCCTTGTGGGATGCGTCCAAGAAACTCTTT.

This clone was detected a few times. The protein recorded in TCRdb matches a much larger clone and deviates from this DNA's translation at residue 13, suggesting a read error; the protein here is obtained by translating the DNA. The chain links TRGV9 to TRGJP. The J gene comes from matching the DNA to germline here; TCRdb lacks it. The CDR3 length is 17 residues. From germline, CDR1 is GITISATS and CDR2 ISYDGTV (reference sequence). CDR3 nucleotide sequence: TGTGCCTTGTGGGAGACTCTTATTGAGTTGGGCAAAGAAATCAAGGTATTT. Translation gives CALWETLIELGKEIKVF.

This clone has ten or more counts. The rearrangement links TRGV8 to TRGJP1. The J gene comes from matching the DNA to germline here; TCRdb lacks it. Germline lookup yields CDR1 VENAVY and CDR2 YDSYNSRV. The ends lost 2 bases at V and 2 bases at J; junction bases unmatched: 2. This CDR3 spans 14 amino acids. The CDR3: CATWDITTGWFKIF. The CDR3 region has the DNA TGTGCCACCTGGGATATAACCACTGGTTGGTTCAAGATATTT.

This clone has only a few counts. TCRdb's protein, taken from a much larger clone, differs from this DNA's translation at residue 12, likely owing to a read error; the protein displayed comes from the DNA. The V and J genes are TRGV5 and TRGJ1 or TRGJ2. Matching the DNA to germline supplied the J gene, which TCRdb does not give. Germline CDR1 reads VINAFY; CDR2 reads YDVSNSKD. CDR3 length: 17 residues. V gave up 0 bases and J gave up 5 bases; unmatched junction bases: 16. CDR3 amino acids: CATWDRPGVEFNYKKLF. The DNA for the CDR3 is TGTGCCACCTGGGACAGGCCGGGGGTCGAATTTAATTATAAGAAACTCTTT.

In its sample, this clone was seen many times. The translation of this DNA and the TCRdb protein of a much larger clone differ at residue 11, probably owing to a read error; the protein shown here is translated from the DNA. CDR3 nucleotides: TGTGCCACCTGGGACAGGCTCTTTGATTGGACCAAGACGTTT. Protein: CATWDRLFDWTKTF. The chain recombines TRGV3 with TRGJP2. Because TCRdb records no J gene, it was assigned here through a match of the DNA to germline. The germline gives CDR1 VTNTFY, CDR2 YDVSTARD (reference sequence). The CDR3 is 14 amino acids.

Worth noting for this clone: A read error is likely here: a far larger clone is one base away. The same CDR3 also results from other DNA sequences found in this sample. The chain links TRGV2 to TRGJ1 or TRGJ2. TCRdb does not report a J gene; here it was assigned by matching the DNA to germline references. Germline-derived CDR1 and CDR2 are EGSNGY and YDSYNSKV. The CDR3 is made up of 14 amino acids. The CDR3, as DNA: TGTGCCACTTGGGACGTAGAGAATTATTATAAGAAACTCTTT. It translates to CATWDVENYYKKLF.

This clone was counted between two and nine times. The TCRdb record carries a much larger clone's protein, which differs from this DNA's translation at residue 10; a read error is the likely cause, and the protein listed here is the DNA translation. This CDR3 is also generated by other DNA sequences in the sample. The chain joins TRGV9 to TRGJ1 or TRGJ2. As TCRdb names no J gene, one was assigned here on the basis of a DNA match to germline. Germline trimming cut 0 bases from V and 9 bases from J; bases unmatched to any gene: 11. Germline V gene lookup returns CDR1 GITISATS and CDR2 ISYDGTV (reference sequence). The CDR3 runs to 14 residues. CDR3 loop: CALWEVQRGCKKLF. The CDR3 coding sequence is TGTGCCTTGTGGGAGGTGCAGAGGGGATGTAAGAAACTCTTT.

This clone has a count of ten or more. The TCRdb protein comes from a much larger clone and disagrees with this DNA's translation at residue 6, likely due to a read error; the protein given here is derived from the DNA. V gene TRGV9 combines with J gene TRGJ1 or TRGJ2. No J gene is reported in TCRdb; it was inferred here by comparing the DNA with germline. The length of the CDR3 is 14 residues. Germline CDR1 is GITISATS and CDR2 is ISYDGTV (reference sequence). After removal of 2 bases from V and 4 bases from J, the junction contained 8 bases not matched to a gene. CDR3 sequence (DNA): TGTGCCTTGTGGGAGGCCGCCTCCTATTATAAGAAACTCTTT. Residues: CALWEAASYYKKLF.

This clone was seen ten or more times. This rearrangement joins TRGV2 to TRGJ1 or TRGJ2. TCRdb offers no J gene call, so here the DNA was matched to germline to obtain one. Germline assignment: CDR1 EGSNGY and CDR2 YDSYNSKV. V lost 3 bases, J lost 5 bases, and 4 bases stayed unmatched. The CDR3 contains 12 residues. The CDR3 here is CATWDPDYKKLF. CDR3 DNA sequence: TGTGCCACCTGGGACCCAGATTATAAGAAACTCTTT.

This clone was detected many times. This sequence joins TRGV3 and TRGJ1 or TRGJ2. This CDR3 is built from 14 residues. The V gene's germline CDR1 is VTNTFY and CDR2 YDVSTARD (reference sequence). With V trimmed by 2 bases and J by 3 bases, 7 bases remained unmatched. CDR3 amino acids: CATWDNASYYKKLF. As DNA, the CDR3 is TGTGCCACCTGGGACAATGCTTCTTATTATAAGAAACTCTTT.

Only a few counts were recorded for this clone. TCRdb's protein, taken from a much larger clone, differs from this DNA's translation at residue 4, likely owing to a read error; the protein displayed comes from the DNA. V is TRGV9 and J is TRGJ1 or TRGJ2. Germline matching of the DNA provided the J gene here, since TCRdb leaves it blank. Per germline, CDR1 GITISATS and CDR2 ISYDGTV (reference sequence). The CDR3 has 10 amino acids. The CDR3 bases are TGTGCCTTGCGGGAGAGGGTGAAACTCTTT. This encodes CALRERVKLF.

As concerns this clone: A far more abundant clone sits one base away, making this likely a read error. Other DNA sequences in this sample translate to the same CDR3. The J gene is TRGJ1 or TRGJ2, the V gene TRGV9. Matching the DNA to germline supplied the J gene, which TCRdb does not give. V gave up 1 base and J gave up 8 bases; unmatched junction bases: 8. The CDR3 runs 13 residues. CDR1 GITISATS and CDR2 ISYDGTV come from the germline V gene (reference sequence). CDR3 sequence: CALWEVRGDKKLF. DNA for the CDR3: TGTGCCTTGTGGGAGGTCCGCGGTGATAAGAAACTCTTT.

Many counts were recorded for this clone. A read error is the likely source, as a far larger clone sits one nucleotide away. The identical CDR3 is also encoded by other nucleotide sequences in the sample. The V gene is TRGV4, but the J gene lacks a call. The CDR3 consists of 14 residues. Germline values: CDR1 EGSTGY, CDR2 YDSYTSSV. The CDR3 bases are TGTGCCACCTGGGCCACCAAGAAATATTATAAGAAACTCTTC. It yields the protein CATWATKKYYKKLF.

A word on this clone: The TCRdb protein comes from a much larger clone and disagrees with this DNA's translation at residue 8, likely due to a read error; the protein given here is derived from the DNA. For the CDR3, the DNA is TGTGCCACCTGTCCTCCAAAACGTTATAAGAAACTCTTT. It codes for CATCPPKRYKKLF. This sequence joins TRGV4 and TRGJ1 or TRGJ2. The trim removed 7 bases at V and 6 bases at J, leaving 12 bases unmatched. The CDR3 is 13 amino acids. CDR1 and CDR2 from the germline V gene are EGSTGY and YDSYTSSV.

This clone was seen ten or more times. This rearrangement joins TRGV3 to TRGJ1 or TRGJ2. The J gene is absent in TCRdb and was assigned here via DNA matching to germline. After removal of 2 bases from V and 11 bases from J, the junction contained 3 bases not matched to a gene. The CDR3 consists of 10 residues. In germline, CDR1 is VTNTFY, CDR2 YDVSTARD (reference sequence). CDR3 amino acids: CATWDIEKLF. The CDR3 nucleotides read TGTGCCACCTGGGACATTGAGAAACTCTTT.

This clone was seen a handful of times. This sequence is one base from a far larger clone and is likely a read error. Other DNA sequences in this sample translate to the same CDR3. V is TRGV9 and J is TRGJ1 or TRGJ2. TCRdb carries no J gene annotation; the J gene was assigned here by matching the DNA with germline. From germline, CDR1 is GITISATS and CDR2 ISYDGTV (reference sequence). The CDR3 is made up of 11 amino acids. CDR3 in amino acids: CALWEVKAKLF. The DNA for the CDR3 is TGTGCCCTGTGGGAGGTGAAGGCGAAACTCTTT.

This clone was seen more than once but under ten times. TCRdb pairs this DNA with a much larger clone's protein that differs at residue 9, likely a read error; the protein shown was translated from the DNA. V gene TRGV9 combines with J gene TRGJ1 or TRGJ2. In the absence of a J gene in TCRdb, the DNA was matched to germline to assign it here. CDR1 is GITISATS and CDR2 is ISYDGTV in the germline V gene (reference sequence). The CDR3 contains 12 residues. The V segment lost 5 bases and the J segment 12 bases; nucleotides outside the gene matches: 13. CDR3 loop: CALWARPGMKLF. CDR3 bases: TGTGCCTTGTGGGCCCGCCCGGGCATGAAACTCTTT.

On this clone itself: TCRdb records a much larger clone's protein for this DNA, with a difference at residue 6 that likely arises from a read error; the protein given is the translation of the DNA. The J gene is TRGJ1 or TRGJ2, the V gene TRGV9. CDR3 length equals 13 residues. V gave up 3 bases and J gave up 6 bases; unmatched junction bases: 8. Germline assignment: CDR1 GITISATS and CDR2 ISYDGTV (reference sequence). The CDR3 reads CALWELDGYKKLF. The CDR3 nucleotides read TGTGCCTTGTGGGAGCTCGACGGTTATAAGAAACTCTTT.

This clone appeared a few times. TCRdb lists the protein of a much larger clone for this DNA, which differs at residue 8, so this is likely a read error; the protein given here is translated from the DNA itself. The chain employs TRGV4 and TRGJ1 or TRGJ2. The J gene, missing from TCRdb, was assigned here through DNA to germline matching. The ends lost 3 bases at V and 7 bases at J; junction bases unmatched: 9. This CDR3 spans 13 amino acids. Germline V CDR1 and CDR2: EGSTGY, YDSYTSSV. CDR3 coding DNA: TGTGCCACCTGGGATAACCCTACCTATAAGAAACTCTTT. Amino acid sequence: CATWDNPTYKKLF.

This clone was seen at least ten times. This DNA's translation and the protein TCRdb lists, from a much larger clone, do not match at residue 13, likely due to a read error; the protein shown is translated from the DNA. CDR3 DNA sequence: TGTGCCTTGTGGGAGGACCAAGAGTTGGGCAAAAAACTCAAGGTATTT. This codes for CALWEDQELGKKLKVF. The gene calls are TRGV9 and TRGJP. Matching the DNA to germline supplied the J gene, which TCRdb does not give. CDR3 length: 16 residues. Germline V lookup: CDR1 GITISATS, CDR2 ISYDGTV (reference sequence).

A remark on this clone: The protein given by TCRdb reflects a much larger clone and differs at residue 12 from this DNA's translation, likely from a read error; the protein shown is the DNA's translation. The gene calls are TRGV9 and TRGJP. TCRdb carries no J gene annotation; the J gene was assigned here by matching the DNA with germline. The germline V gene has CDR1 GITISATS and CDR2 ISYDGTV (reference sequence). The CDR3 covers 17 residues. CDR3 residues: CALWEVLQELGEKIKVF. The CDR3 nucleotides read TGTGCCTTGTGGGAGGTGTTACAAGAGTTGGGCGAAAAAATCAAGGTATTT.